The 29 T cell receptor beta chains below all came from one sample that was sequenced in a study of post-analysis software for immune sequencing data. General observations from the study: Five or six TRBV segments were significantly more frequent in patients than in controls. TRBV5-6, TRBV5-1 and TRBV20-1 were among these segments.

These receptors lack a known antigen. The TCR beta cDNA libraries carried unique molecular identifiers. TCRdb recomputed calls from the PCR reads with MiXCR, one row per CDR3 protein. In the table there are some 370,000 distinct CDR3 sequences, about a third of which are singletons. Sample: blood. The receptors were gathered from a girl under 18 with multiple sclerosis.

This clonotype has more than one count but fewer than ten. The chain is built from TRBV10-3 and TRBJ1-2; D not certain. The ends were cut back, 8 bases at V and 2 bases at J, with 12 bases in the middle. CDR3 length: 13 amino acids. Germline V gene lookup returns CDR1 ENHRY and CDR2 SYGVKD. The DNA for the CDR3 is TGTGCCATCGGAGGCGGACGAAACTATGGCTACACCTTC. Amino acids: CAIGGGRNYGYTF.

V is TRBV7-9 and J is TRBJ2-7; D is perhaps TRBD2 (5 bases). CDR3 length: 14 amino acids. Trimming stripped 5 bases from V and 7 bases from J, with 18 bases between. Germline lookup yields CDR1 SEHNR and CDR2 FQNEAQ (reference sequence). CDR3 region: CASSDDYKPGEQYF. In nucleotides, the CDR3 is TGTGCCAGCAGCGACGACTACAAACCGGGGGAGCAGTACTTC. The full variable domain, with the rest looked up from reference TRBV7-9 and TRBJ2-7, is DTGVSQNPRHKITKRGQNVTFRCDPISEHNRLYWYRQTLGQGPEFLTYFQNEAQLEKSRLLSDRFSAERPKGSFSTLEIQRTEQGDSAMYLCASSDDYKPGEQYFGPGTRLTVT.

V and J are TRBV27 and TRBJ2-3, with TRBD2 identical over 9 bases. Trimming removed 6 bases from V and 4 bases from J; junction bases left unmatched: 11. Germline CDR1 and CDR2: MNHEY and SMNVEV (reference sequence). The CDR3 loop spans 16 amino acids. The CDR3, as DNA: TGTGCCAGCAGGCTGGTGGGAGCGGGGGGCGCAGATACGCAGTATTTT. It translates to CASRLVGAGGADTQYF.

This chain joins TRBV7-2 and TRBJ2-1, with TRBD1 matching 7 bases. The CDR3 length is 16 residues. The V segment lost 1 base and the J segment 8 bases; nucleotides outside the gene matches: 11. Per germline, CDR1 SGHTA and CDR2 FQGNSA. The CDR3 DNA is TGTGCCAGCAGCTTAGTTCGACAGGGACCCCTCGATGAGCAGTTCTTC. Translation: CASSLVRQGPLDEQFF.

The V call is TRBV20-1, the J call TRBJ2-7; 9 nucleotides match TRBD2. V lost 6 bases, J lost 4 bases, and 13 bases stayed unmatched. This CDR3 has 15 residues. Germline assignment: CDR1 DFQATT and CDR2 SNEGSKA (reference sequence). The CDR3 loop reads CSAQLGAGGMYEQYF. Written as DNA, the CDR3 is TGCAGTGCCCAACTAGGAGCGGGGGGTATGTACGAGCAGTACTTC.

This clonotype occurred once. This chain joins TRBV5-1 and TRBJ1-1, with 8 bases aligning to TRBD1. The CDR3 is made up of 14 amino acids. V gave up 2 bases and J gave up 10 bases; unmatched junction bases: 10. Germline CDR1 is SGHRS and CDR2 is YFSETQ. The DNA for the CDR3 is TGCGCCAGCAGCTTTTCAGGGGACAGGCTCGGAGCTTTCTTT. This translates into CASSFSGDRLGAFF.

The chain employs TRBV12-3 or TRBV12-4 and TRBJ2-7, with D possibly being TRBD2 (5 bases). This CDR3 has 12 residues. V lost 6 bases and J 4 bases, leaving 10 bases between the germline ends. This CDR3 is CASSPGWYEQYF. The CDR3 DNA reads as TGTGCCAGCAGCCCGGGATGGTACGAGCAGTACTTC.

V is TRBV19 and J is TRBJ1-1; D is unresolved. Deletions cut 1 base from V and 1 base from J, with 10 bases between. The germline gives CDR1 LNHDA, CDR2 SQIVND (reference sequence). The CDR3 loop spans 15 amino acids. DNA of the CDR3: TGTGCCAGTAGTATAGTGTGGACGACGAACACTGAAGCTTTCTTT. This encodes CASSIVWTTNTEAFF.

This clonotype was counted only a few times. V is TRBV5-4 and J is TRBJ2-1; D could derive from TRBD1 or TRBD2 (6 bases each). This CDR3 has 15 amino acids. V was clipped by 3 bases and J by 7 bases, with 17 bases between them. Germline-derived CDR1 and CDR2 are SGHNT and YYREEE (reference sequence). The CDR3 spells CASSSPLGGLNEQFF. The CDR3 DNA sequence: TGTGCCAGCAGCTCACCCCTGGGGGGCCTTAATGAGCAGTTCTTC.

The CDR3 reads CASSGGRVDYGYTF. Here the CDR3 DNA reads TGTGCCAGCAGTGGGGGAAGGGTCGACTATGGCTACACCTTC. The chain recombines TRBV2 with TRBJ1-2; D not certain. The CDR3 is made up of 14 amino acids. CDR1 is SNHLY and CDR2 is FYNNEI in the germline V gene. V was pared by 4 bases and J by 3 bases, with 12 bases between.

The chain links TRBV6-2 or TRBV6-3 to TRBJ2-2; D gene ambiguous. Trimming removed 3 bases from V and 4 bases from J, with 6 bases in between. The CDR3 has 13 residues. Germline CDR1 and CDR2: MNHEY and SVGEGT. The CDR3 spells CASSYLRTGELFF. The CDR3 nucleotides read TGTGCCAGCAGTTATTTGCGCACCGGGGAGCTGTTTTTT.

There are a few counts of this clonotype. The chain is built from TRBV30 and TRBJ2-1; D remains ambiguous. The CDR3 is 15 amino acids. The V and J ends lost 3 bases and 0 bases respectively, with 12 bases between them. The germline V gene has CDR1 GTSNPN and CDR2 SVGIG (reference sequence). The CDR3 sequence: CAWRAAHSSYNEQFF. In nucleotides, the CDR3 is TGTGCCTGGAGGGCAGCACATAGCTCCTACAATGAGCAGTTCTTC.

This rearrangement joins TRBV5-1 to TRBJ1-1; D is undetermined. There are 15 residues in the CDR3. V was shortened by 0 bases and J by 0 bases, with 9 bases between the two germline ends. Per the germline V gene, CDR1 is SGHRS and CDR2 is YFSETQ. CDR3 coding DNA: TGCGCCAGCAGCTTGGATCCGAACTTGAACACTGAAGCTTTCTTT. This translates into CASSLDPNLNTEAFF.

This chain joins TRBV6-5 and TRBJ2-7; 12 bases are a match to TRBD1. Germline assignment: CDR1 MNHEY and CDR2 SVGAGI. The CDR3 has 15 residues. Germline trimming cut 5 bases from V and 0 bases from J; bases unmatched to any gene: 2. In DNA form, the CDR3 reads TGTGCCAGCAGTCAGGGACAGGGGGCCTCCTACGAGCAGTACTTC. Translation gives CASSQGQGASYEQYF.

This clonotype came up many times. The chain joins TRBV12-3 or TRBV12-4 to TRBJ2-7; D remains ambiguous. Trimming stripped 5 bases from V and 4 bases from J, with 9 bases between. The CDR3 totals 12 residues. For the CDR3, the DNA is TGTGCCAGCAGTCCACGGCAATACGAGCAGTACTTC. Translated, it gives CASSPRQYEQYF.

The CDR3 DNA reads as TGTGCCAGCAGTCCCCTCGGGGGGGTCTACGAGCAGTACTTC. Protein sequence: CASSPLGGVYEQYF. The gene calls are TRBV6-1 and TRBJ2-7; TRBD2 aligns across 8 bases. V trimming: 5 bases; J trimming: 3 bases; junction bases outside the gene matches: 6. There are 14 residues in the CDR3. Per the germline V gene, CDR1 is MNHNS and CDR2 is SASEGT.

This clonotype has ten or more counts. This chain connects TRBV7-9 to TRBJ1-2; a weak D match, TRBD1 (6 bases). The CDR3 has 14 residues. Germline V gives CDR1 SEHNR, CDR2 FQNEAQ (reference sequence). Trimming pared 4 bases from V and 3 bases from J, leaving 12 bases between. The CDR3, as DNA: TGTGCCAGCAGCTCATCAGGGGCCGACTATGGCTACACCTTC. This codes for CASSSSGADYGYTF.

The CDR3 DNA reads TGTGCCAGTAGTATGCCCCGTGGCAACTCTGGGGCCAACGTCCTGACTTTC. It yields the protein CASSMPRGNSGANVLTF. The chain couples TRBV19 to TRBJ2-6; D is unclear. CDR3 length: 17 amino acids. Germline lookup yields CDR1 LNHDA and CDR2 SQIVND (reference sequence). Trimming cost V 3 bases and J 0 bases, with 12 bases left between them.

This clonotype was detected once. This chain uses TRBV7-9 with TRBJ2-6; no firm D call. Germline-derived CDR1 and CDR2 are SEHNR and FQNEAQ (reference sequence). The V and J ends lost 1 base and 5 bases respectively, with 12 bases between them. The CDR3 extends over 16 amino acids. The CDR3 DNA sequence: TGTGCCAGCAGCTTAGTTGGGTCGGCCAGGGCCAACGTCCTGACTTTC. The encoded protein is CASSLVGSARANVLTF.

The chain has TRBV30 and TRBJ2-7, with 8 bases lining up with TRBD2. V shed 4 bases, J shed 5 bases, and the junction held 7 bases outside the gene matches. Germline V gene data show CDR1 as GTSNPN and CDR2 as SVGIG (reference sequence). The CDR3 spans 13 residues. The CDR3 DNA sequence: TGTGCCTGGACGCGGGGGGCCAAGGACGAGCAGTACTTC. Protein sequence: CAWTRGAKDEQYF.

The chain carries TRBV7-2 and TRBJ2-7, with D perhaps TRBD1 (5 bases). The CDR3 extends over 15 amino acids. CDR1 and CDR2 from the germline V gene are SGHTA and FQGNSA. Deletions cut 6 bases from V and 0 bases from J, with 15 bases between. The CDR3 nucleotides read TGTGCCAGCAGTCCTACAGGACCCCACTCCTACGAGCAGTACTTC. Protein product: CASSPTGPHSYEQYF.

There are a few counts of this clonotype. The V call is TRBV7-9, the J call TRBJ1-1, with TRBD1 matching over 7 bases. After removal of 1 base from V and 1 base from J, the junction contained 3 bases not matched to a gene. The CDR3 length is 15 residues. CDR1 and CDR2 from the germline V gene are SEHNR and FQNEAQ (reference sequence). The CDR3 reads CASSLGGGRNTEAFF. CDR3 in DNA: TGTGCCAGCAGCTTAGGAGGGGGCAGGAACACTGAAGCTTTCTTT.

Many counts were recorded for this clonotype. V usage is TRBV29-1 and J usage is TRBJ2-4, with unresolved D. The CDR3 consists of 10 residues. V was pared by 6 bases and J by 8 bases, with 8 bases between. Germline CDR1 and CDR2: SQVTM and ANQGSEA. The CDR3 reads CSVGDYIQYF. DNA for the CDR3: TGCAGCGTAGGAGACTACATTCAGTACTTC.

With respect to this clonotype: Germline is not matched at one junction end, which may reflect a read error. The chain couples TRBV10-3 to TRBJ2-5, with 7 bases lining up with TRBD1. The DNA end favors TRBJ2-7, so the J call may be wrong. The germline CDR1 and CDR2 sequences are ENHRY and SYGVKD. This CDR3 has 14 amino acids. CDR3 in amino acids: CAVSETGPSHEQYF. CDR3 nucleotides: TGTGCCGTCAGTGAGACAGGGCCATCGCACGAGCAGTACTTC.

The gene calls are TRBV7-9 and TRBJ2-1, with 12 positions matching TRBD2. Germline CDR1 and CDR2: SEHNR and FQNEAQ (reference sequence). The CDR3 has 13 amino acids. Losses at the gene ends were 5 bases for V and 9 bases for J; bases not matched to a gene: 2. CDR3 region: CASSRTSGTEQFF. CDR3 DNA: TGTGCCAGCAGCCGGACTAGCGGGACTGAGCAGTTCTTC.

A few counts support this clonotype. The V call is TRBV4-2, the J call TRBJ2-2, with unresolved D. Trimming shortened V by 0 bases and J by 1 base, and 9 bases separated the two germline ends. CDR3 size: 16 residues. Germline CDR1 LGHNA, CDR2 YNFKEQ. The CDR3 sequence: CASSQDHRGNTGELFF. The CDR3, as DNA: TGTGCCAGCAGCCAAGATCATAGAGGGAACACCGGGGAGCTGTTTTTT.

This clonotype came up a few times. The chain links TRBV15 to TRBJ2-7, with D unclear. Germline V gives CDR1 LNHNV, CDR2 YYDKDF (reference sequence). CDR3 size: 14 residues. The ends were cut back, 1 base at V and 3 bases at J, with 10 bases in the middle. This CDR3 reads CATSRVERIYEQYF. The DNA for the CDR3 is TGTGCCACCAGCAGAGTTGAGAGGATCTACGAGCAGTACTTC.

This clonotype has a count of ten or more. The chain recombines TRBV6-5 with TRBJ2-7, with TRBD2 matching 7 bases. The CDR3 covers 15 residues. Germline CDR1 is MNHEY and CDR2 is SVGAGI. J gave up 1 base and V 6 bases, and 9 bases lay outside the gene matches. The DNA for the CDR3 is TGTGCCAGCAGGGGAGGGGCCGAGCAGTCCTACGAGCAGTACTTC. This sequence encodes CASRGGAEQSYEQYF.

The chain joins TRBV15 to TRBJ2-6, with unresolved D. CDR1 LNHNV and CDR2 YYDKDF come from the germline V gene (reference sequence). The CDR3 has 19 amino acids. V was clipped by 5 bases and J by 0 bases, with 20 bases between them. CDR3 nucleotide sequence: TGTGCCACCAGCCCTGGATCCCCCGGGTCGACCTCTGGGGCCAACGTCCTGACTTTC. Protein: CATSPGSPGSTSGANVLTF. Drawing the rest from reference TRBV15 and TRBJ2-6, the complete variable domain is DAMVIQNPRYQVTQFGKPVTLSCSQTLNHNVMYWYQQKSSQAPKLLFHYYDKDFNNEADTPDNFQSRRPNTSFCFLDIRSPGLGDTAMYLCATSPGSPGSTSGANVLTFGAGSRLTVL.